This TCR beta chain is drawn from a study of CD8+ T cells in alopecia areata. Germline CDR1 is MNHNY and CDR2 is SVGAGI (reference sequence). V gave up 6 bases and J gave up 3 bases, with 20 bases separating them. The CDR3 length is 16 residues. The treatment denotes: oral pan-JAK inhibitor, 5-10 mg twice daily. RNA, once extracted, was reverse transcribed into cDNA for use as the sequencing template. The assay was immunoSEQ multiplex PCR, and TCRdb's table has in-frame clones only and misses some. The sample carries around 200,000 clones, about three fifths recorded once. The chain joins TRBV6-6 to TRBJ1-2; no clear D gene. The receptor's source is a human donor with alopecia areata. The starting material was CD4+ T cells sorted from blood, obtained at week 4, from a patient treated with tofacitinib. The CDR3 DNA follows: TGTGCCAGCAGCCCACCAGTTCCCAGTCGGGACTATGGCTACACCTTC. Protein product: CASSPPVPSRDYGYTF.